This T cell receptor beta chain came from a study of response to subunit inactivated influenza vaccine (dated by TCRdb to between 2017 and 2018). Context from the whole study: To follow how T cells responded to a trivalent subunit inactivated influenza vaccine, the researchers relied on deep quantitative profiling of the T cell receptor repertoire.

Findings and caveats that apply to the study as a whole: It was suggested by the authors that each seasonal influenza vaccination may recruit only a limited number of new T cells.

Library method: RT-PCR. Sequencer: Illumina HiSeq 2500. TCRdb reprocessing: public reads trimmed at Q25 with fastp, clones called with MiXCR, in-frame beta chains kept. Here each entry gathers all rows of one CDR3 protein and keeps the most common genes and DNA. Here the sample has 400,000 to 650,000 distinct CDR3 sequences; 6.5% to 8% occur a single time. 13% of the sample goes to the ten largest clones. Details on this clonotype: The antigen this receptor binds is unknown. There are no base qualities to consult, and no much larger clone falls within one base.

The source is a man aged 50-75 years who received an inactivated influenza vaccine. Donor details come from another sample of the same person, matched by shared clones. The source was PBMCs from blood, collected roughly 24 months after vaccination.

The CDR3 is CASARGGSGANVLTF. The nucleotides read TGTGCCAGCGCTAGAGGGGGATCTGGGGCCAACGTCCTGACTTTC. The V gene is TRBV5-4 and the J gene is TRBJ2-6; TRBD1 is a possible D gene, resting on 6 matching bases. V sheds 7 bases and J sheds 1 base, leaving 12 bases between their ends. Taken from the germline V gene (reference sequence), the CDR1 and CDR2 loops are SGHNT and YYREEE. The CDR3 runs 15 residues from the cysteine to the phenylalanine. Only CDR3 DNA remains: 45 bases, in frame from the first base.